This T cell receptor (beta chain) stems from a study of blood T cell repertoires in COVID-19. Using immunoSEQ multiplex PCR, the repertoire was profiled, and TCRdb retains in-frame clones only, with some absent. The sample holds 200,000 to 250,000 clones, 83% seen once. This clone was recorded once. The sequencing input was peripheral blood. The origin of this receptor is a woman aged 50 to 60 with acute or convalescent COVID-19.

The DNA for the CDR3 is TGTGCCAGTACCCCCGGGACAGGTAACACCGGGGAGCTGTTTTTT. It translates to CASTPGTGNTGELFF. This chain connects TRBV19 to TRBJ2-2, with 8 bases fitting TRBD1. CDR1 and CDR2 from the germline V gene are LNHDA and SQIVND (reference sequence). The CDR3 sequence is 15 residues long. V dropped 7 bases and J dropped 2; count of bases not matched to a gene: 6.